A single sample gave rise to the 2 T cell receptor beta chains below, sequenced in a study of T cells expressing NK-cell markers. Reanalyzing the 5' RACE reads, TCRdb keeps one entry per CDR3 protein, without DNA. The table lists roughly 380,000 distinct CDR3 sequences. Material: blood T cells: a sorted CD56 or NKG2C T cell subset, CD4+ or CD8+ T cells, or bulk PBMC T cells (not recorded which). Every receptor here comes from a man aged 18-69 years in good health.

The chain joins TRBV2 to TRBJ1-2; lacking DNA, the TRBD1 call made by TCRdb goes unchecked. Per germline, CDR1 SNHLY and CDR2 FYNNEI. This CDR3 is built from 16 residues. CDR3: CASAIARGLSNYGYTF.

This chain uses TRBV6-5 with TRBJ2-1; TCRdb gives TRBD1 as the D gene, but with no DNA this cannot be confirmed. The CDR3 sequence is 15 residues long. Germline V lookup: CDR1 MNHEY, CDR2 SVGAGI. The CDR3 loop is CASSYLGTPNNEQFF.